This TCR beta chain was recovered during a study of Ad26.COV2.S vaccination and SARS-CoV-2 variants. Regarding this clone: Its antigen remains unknown.

Study outcomes and limitations: Spike-specific CD8+ and CD4+ T cell responses reportedly showed substantial breadth after vaccination.

Trimming removed 2 bases at V and 9 bases at J, with 11 bases between. Germline V gene data show CDR1 as MGHDK and CDR2 as SYGVNS. CDR3 length equals 12 residues. Documented treatment: 15 to 20 received Ad26.COV2.S at low or high dose, single or two shots; a few received placebo; per-sample allocation not given. Samples analyzed were those drawn on day 63 after the first vaccine or placebo injection. TCRdb keeps only in-frame clones here, not all; method: immunoSEQ multiplex PCR. The sample yields some 290,000 clones, roughly 84% seen once. This TCR was sampled from a person between 18 and 59 years old who received the Ad26.COV2.S COVID-19 vaccine or a placebo. The specimen comprised peripheral blood, sampled in a trial of Ad26.COV2.S vaccine versus placebo. The J gene is TRBJ2-7, the V gene TRBV25-1; D might be TRBD1 (6 bases). CDR3 in amino acids: CASSEVGHLQYF. The CDR3 bases are TGTGCCAGCAGTGAAGTGGGACACCTGCAGTACTTC.